The rows below give T cell receptor beta chains drawn from one sample of a study of cytomegalovirus exposure and HLA in healthy donors. The data were produced by immunoSEQ multiplex PCR, yet TCRdb's version contains in-frame clones alone and is incomplete. The table has approximately 170,000 clones, 80% to 90% seen once; the top ten hold about 2.4%. The sample comprised PBMCs. The receptors come from a male donor in good health and CMV-seronegative. The CDR3 runs from the conserved cysteine through the conserved F or W. Fields, in order: D gene, clone size, J gene, V gene, CDR3 DNA, CDR3 protein. The D gene is left open where the match is weak. Not all rows give a size; the values are once, few, many and, for expanded clones, a class.

TRBD2,-,TRBJ2-5,TRBV28,TGTGCCAGCAGTGCCAGCGGGAGAGTCGGGATGGTAGAGACCCAGTACTTC,CASSASGRVGMVETQYF
-,-,TRBJ1-4,TRBV4-1,TGCGCCAGCAGCCAGCGACAGGTGGCTAATGAAAAACTGTTTTTT,CASSQRQVANEKLFF
TRBD2,-,TRBJ2-3,TRBV4-1,TGCGCCAGCAGCCAAGTAGAGAGCGGGGTTGCGGATACGCAGTATTTT,CASSQVESGVADTQYF
-,once,TRBJ2-5,TRBV7-6,TGTGCCAGCAGCTTATTCGCAGGGGACGGCGAGACCCAGTACTTC,CASSLFAGDGETQYF
-,few,TRBJ2-7,TRBV4-3,TGCGCCAGCAGCCCGGGAGCCAAGGGGTACGAGCAGTACTTC,CASSPGAKGYEQYF
TRBD2,-,TRBJ2-4,TRBV25-1,TGTGCCAGCAGTAGGGGAGGGACAGCCAAAAACATTCAGTACTTC,CASSRGGTAKNIQYF
TRBD1,-,TRBJ1-2,TRBV28,TGTGCCAGCAGGGTGACAGGGGGCCTCGGCTATGGCTACACCTTC,CASRVTGGLGYGYTF
-,-,TRBJ1-1,TRBV7-8,TGTGCCAGCAGCGGAGAAAGCGGGACTGAAGCTTTCTTT,CASSGESGTEAFF
TRBD1,-,TRBJ2-7,TRBV7-2,TGTGCCAGCAGCTTGGGACAGCTTAGCGAGCAGTACTTC,CASSLGQLSEQYF
TRBD1,-,TRBJ2-5,TRBV5-4,TGTGCCAGCAGCCTGCCGACAGGGGGCCCAGAGACCCAGTACTTC,CASSLPTGGPETQYF
TRBD1,-,TRBJ1-1,TRBV5-1,TGCGCCAGCGGCCCGGGGACAGGGGTCCAAGCTTTCTTT,CASGPGTGVQAFF
TRBD1,-,TRBJ1-1,TRBV5-1,TGCGCCAGCAGCTTGGGCCTACAGGGGGCCACTGAAGCTTTCTTT,CASSLGLQGATEAFF
-,few,TRBJ1-2,TRBV4-3,TGCGCCAGCAGCCAAGATCAAACGGCGGGGGGCTATGGCTACACCTTC,CASSQDQTAGGYGYTF
TRBD1,-,TRBJ1-2,TRBV4-3,TGCGCCAGCAGCCAAGGGGGGACAGGGGTAGACTATGGCTACACCTTC,CASSQGGTGVDYGYTF
-,-,TRBJ2-7,TRBV4-1,TGCGCCAGCAGCCAAGATCTTAGGGCCCCCTTTGGGCGGAGGATCTACGAGCAGTACTTC,CASSQDLRAPFGRRIYEQYF
TRBD2,-,TRBJ2-7,TRBV9,TGTGCCAGCAGCGTAGGGGGTAGCGGGGGGGCCATCTACGAGCAGTACTTC,CASSVGGSGGAIYEQYF
TRBD1,-,TRBJ1-3,TRBV7-2,TGTGCCAGCTCCCGGGACAGGGGCTCTGGAAACACCATATATTTT,CASSRDRGSGNTIYF
TRBD2,-,TRBJ2-3,TRBV7-8,TGTGCCAGCAGCTTAGGTGGGGGGGCCGGGACTAGCGGCCTAACGCAGTATTTT,CASSLGGGAGTSGLTQYF
TRBD2,-,TRBJ2-2,TRBV2,TGTGCCAGACGACTAGCGGCGAACACCGGGGAGCTGTTTTTT,CARRLAANTGELFF
TRBD1,-,TRBJ1-6,TRBV4-1,TGCGCCAGCAGCCTGGACAGGGTAGATTCACCCCTCCACTTT,CASSLDRVDSPLHF
TRBD2,-,TRBJ2-1,TRBV6-1,TGTGCCAGCAGTGCTTCTAGCGGGGGGGCCCTAAATGAGCAGTTCTTC,CASSASSGGALNEQFF
-,-,TRBJ2-3,TRBV4-2,TGTGCCAGCAGCCAAGATCGGGGGGCGAGGGCCGCAGATACGCAGTATTTT,CASSQDRGARAADTQYF
TRBD1,once,TRBJ2-7,TRBV10-3,TGTGCCAGCTCCTTGGGACAGGGGGCCTACGAGCAGTACTTC,CASSLGQGAYEQYF
TRBD2,few,TRBJ2-1,TRBV5-4,TGTGCCAGCAGCTTGGTGGCGGGAGGAAACAATGAGCAGTTCTTC,CASSLVAGGNNEQFF
-,-,TRBJ2-5,TRBV6-1,TGTGCCAGCAGTACCACAGCAACGCGCCAAGAGACCCAGTACTTC,CASSTTATRQETQYF
-,-,TRBJ2-1,TRBV2,TGTGCCAGCAGTGACGGGACAAACTACAATGAGCAGTTCTTC,CASSDGTNYNEQFF
-,-,TRBJ2-7,TRBV27,TGTGCCAGCAGTTTATCAAGTGACAGCTACGAGCAGTACTTC,CASSLSSDSYEQYF
TRBD2,-,TRBJ2-5,TRBV25-1,TGTGCCAGCAGTGAATACGCGGGAGCTGAGACCCAGTACTTC,CASSEYAGAETQYF
TRBD1,-,TRBJ1-2,TRBV19,TGTGCCAGTAGTAGGGGACAGGGGCTCGGCAACTATGGCTACACCTTC,CASSRGQGLGNYGYTF
TRBD2,-,TRBJ2-3,TRBV7-3,TGTGCCAGCAGCTTAGCGGGAGGGAGCACAGATACGCAGTATTTT,CASSLAGGSTDTQYF
TRBD1,-,TRBJ2-3,TRBV7-9,TGTGCCAGCAGCCCCCGGACAGGTTCCACAGATACGCAGTATTTT,CASSPRTGSTDTQYF
TRBD2,-,TRBJ2-5,TRBV4-2,TGTGCCAGCAGCCATGCGGGAGGGGGAGAGACCCAGTACTTC,CASSHAGGGETQYF
TRBD2,-,TRBJ2-7,TRBV7-8,TGTGCCAGCAGCCCAGCGGTGGTAGCGGGCCTTTGGGAGCAGTACTTC,CASSPAVVAGLWEQYF
TRBD2,few,TRBJ2-5,TRBV5-4,TGTGCCAGCAGCTTGGCCAAGCTAGCGGGGTCAAATGGGTGGGAGACCCAGTACTTC,CASSLAKLAGSNGWETQYF
TRBD2,-,TRBJ2-3,TRBV6-5,TGTGCCAGCAGTTATGAACTAGCGGTACCCTCTGCTACGCAGTATTTT,CASSYELAVPSATQYF
TRBD2,once,TRBJ2-5,TRBV19,TGTGCCAGTAGCGGTCTAGCGGGAGAGACCCAGTACTTC,CASSGLAGETQYF
-,-,TRBJ2-3,TRBV7-3,TGTGCCAGCAGCCCAAAGGGGGGCACAGATACGCAGTATTTT,CASSPKGGTDTQYF
-,-,TRBJ1-5,TRBV7-2,TGTGCCAGCAGCTTATTCGGCAATCAGCCCCAGCATTTT,CASSLFGNQPQHF
TRBD1,-,TRBJ2-5,TRBV5-1,TGCGCCAGCAGCTTGGTGAGGACAGGGGGCAGGGAGACCCAGTACTTC,CASSLVRTGGRETQYF
-,-,TRBJ1-2,TRBV27,TGTGCCAGCAGTTTAAAGCGGCCTATTGGGAATTCTGGCTACACCTTC,CASSLKRPIGNSGYTF
TRBD1,-,TRBJ1-5,TRBV5-6,TGTGCCAGCAGCTTGCGTGCCGGACAGGGCAATCAGCCCCAGCATTTT,CASSLRAGQGNQPQHF
-,-,TRBJ1-1,TRBV19,TGTGCCAGTAGTACGGGGGGGGTGAACACTGAAGCTTTCTTT,CASSTGGVNTEAFF